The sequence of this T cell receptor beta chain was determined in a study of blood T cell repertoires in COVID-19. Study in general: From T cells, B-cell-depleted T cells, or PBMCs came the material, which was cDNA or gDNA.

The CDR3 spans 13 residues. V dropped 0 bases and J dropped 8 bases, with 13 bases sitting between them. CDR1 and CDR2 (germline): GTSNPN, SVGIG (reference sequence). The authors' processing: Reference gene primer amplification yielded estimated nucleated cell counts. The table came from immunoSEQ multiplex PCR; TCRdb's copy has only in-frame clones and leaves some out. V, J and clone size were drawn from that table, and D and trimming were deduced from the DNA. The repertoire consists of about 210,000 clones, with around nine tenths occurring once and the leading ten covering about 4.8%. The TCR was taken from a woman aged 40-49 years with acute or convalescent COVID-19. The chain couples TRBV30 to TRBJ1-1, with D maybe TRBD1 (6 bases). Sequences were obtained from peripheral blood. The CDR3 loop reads CAWSVLRTAEAFF. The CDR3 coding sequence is TGTGCCTGGAGTGTACTGAGGACAGCCGAAGCTTTCTTT.